In its sample, the clone carrying this T cell receptor (beta chain) was seen once. Antigen unknown. These data come from a study of T cell responses to AZD1222 COVID-19 vaccine. Study at large: Pooling was applied to second doses at about 4 or about 12 weeks.

General study points: Donors, mostly white British, included more females; clonal diversity was possibly underestimated. Receipt of two AZD1222 doses was followed by a rise in Spike-specific TCR breadth and depth.

Clones were sequenced by immunoSEQ multiplex PCR, and TCRdb holds only the in-frame ones, with some missing. The sample includes about 180,000 clones, 91% of them seen just once. With 4 bases clipped from V and 5 bases from J, the junction kept 7 bases outside the gene matches. The CDR3 is made up of 14 amino acids. Germline V gene lookup returns CDR1 MNHEY and CDR2 SMNVEV (reference sequence). V gene TRBV27 combines with J gene TRBJ2-7, with 8 bases that match TRBD1. The receptor was derived from an adult in good health. The source was peripheral blood, collected on day 0 of AZD1222 vaccination. The CDR3 is CASSYQDREHEQYF. CDR3 DNA: TGTGCCAGCAGTTACCAGGACAGGGAACACGAGCAGTACTTC.